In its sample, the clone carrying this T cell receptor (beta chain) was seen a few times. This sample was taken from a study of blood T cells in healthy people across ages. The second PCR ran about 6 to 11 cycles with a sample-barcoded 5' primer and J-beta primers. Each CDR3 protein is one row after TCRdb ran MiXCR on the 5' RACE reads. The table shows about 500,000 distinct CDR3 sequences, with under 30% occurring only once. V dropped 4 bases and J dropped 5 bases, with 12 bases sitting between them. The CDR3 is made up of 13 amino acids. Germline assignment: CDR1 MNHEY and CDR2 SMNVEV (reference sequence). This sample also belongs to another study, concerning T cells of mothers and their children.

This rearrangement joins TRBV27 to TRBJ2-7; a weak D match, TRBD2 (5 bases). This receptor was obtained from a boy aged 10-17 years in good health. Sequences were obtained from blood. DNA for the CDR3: TGTGCCAGCAGTTGGCAAACGGAGGACGAGCAGTACTTC. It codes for CASSWQTEDEQYF.